This TCR beta chain was sequenced during a study of molecular identifiers for immune sequencing clone quantification. This CDR3 contains 17 residues. The germline CDR1 and CDR2 sequences are ENHRY and SYGVKD. V was pared by 3 bases and J by 6 bases, with 11 bases of the junction left unmatched. Source material for naive CD8 libraries was roughly 17,000 to 1,100,000 sorted cells, with 10%, 30% or 50% RNA. CD8+CD4-CCR7+CD45RA+ sorting gave the naive CD8 T cells. Listed TCR primers, together with previously described methods, were used for the bulk TCR libraries. One entry per CDR3 protein results from TCRdb running MiXCR on the PCR reads. The data show about half a million distinct CDR3 sequences, around 25% seen once.

This rearrangement joins TRBV10-3 to TRBJ2-2; 9 bases align to TRBD1. The specimen sequenced was naive CD8+ T cells from blood, with Jurkat cell RNA spiked in. Subset denoted: FACS-sorted CD8+CD4-CCR7+CD45RA+ naive T cells. This receptor was obtained from a human donor in good health. Some libraries in this study had Jurkat cell RNA spiked in. CDR3 bases: TGTGCCATCAGTGAATACGGGACAGGGCTGAGTTCCGGGGAGCTGTTTTTT. The encoded protein is CAISEYGTGLSSGELFF.